This T cell receptor beta chain was obtained from a study of radiotherapy plus CTLA-4 blockade in lung cancer. J lost 1 base, V lost 0 bases, and 6 bases had no gene match. Germline CDR1 and CDR2: SGHRS and YFSETQ. There are 17 residues in the CDR3. Profiling relied on immunoSEQ multiplex PCR, and the TCRdb table lists in-frame clones only, not all of them. The sample lists just over 60,000 clones; 60% to 80% were seen once. The specimen comprised peripheral blood, sampled from a patient treated with radiotherapy plus ipilimumab. The source is a human donor with non-small cell lung cancer who had a complete response to radiotherapy plus ipilimumab. This chain joins TRBV5-1 and TRBJ2-5; TRBD2 matches 10 bases. The CDR3 reads CASSLGLLAGIQETQYF. The CDR3 DNA reads TGCGCCAGCAGCTTGGGGTTACTAGCGGGGATCCAAGAGACCCAGTACTTC. Variable domain in full (rest from reference TRBV5-1 and TRBJ2-5): KAGVTQTPRYLIKTRGQQVTLSCSPISGHRSVSWYQQTPGQGLQFLFEYFSETQRNKGNFPGRFSGRQFSNSRSEMNVSTLELGDSALYLCASSLGLLAGIQETQYFGPGTRLLVL.